The following is a T cell receptor beta chain sequence with its context. The CDR3 spans 14 residues. Per the germline V gene, CDR1 is MNHEY and CDR2 is SVGAGI. V was clipped by 5 bases and J by 5 bases; unmatched bases: 4. The sample originates from a study of cytomegalovirus exposure and HLA in healthy donors. The method was immunoSEQ multiplex PCR; TCRdb's version includes in-frame clones alone and lacks a portion of them. The sample includes approximately 270,000 clones, around 90% of them seen just once. Sequencing used PBMCs. The chain uses TRBV6-5 and TRBJ1-4; TRBD1 matches 8 bases. This receptor was taken from a young woman in good health and CMV-seronegative. The DNA of the CDR3 is TGTGCCAGCAGTCGGACAGGGCTGAATGAAAAACTGTTTTTT. Its protein product is CASSRTGLNEKLFF.